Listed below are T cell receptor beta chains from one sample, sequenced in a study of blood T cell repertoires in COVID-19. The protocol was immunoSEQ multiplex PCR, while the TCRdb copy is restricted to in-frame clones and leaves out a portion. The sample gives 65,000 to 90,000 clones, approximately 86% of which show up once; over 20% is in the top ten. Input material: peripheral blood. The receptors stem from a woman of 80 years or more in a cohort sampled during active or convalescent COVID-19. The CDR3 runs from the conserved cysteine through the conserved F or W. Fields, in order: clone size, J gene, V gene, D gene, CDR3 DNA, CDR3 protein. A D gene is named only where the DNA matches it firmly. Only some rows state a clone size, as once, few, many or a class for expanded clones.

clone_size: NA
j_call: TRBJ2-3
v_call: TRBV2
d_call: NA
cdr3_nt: TGTGCCAGCAGTGAAGATGGAGGGGGCGCAGATACGCAGTATTTT
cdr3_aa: CASSEDGGGADTQYF

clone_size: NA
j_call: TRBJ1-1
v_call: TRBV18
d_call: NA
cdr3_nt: TGTGCCAGCTCACCACCGGCGGGGAGGGAAACTGAAGCTTTCTTT
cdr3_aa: CASSPPAGRETEAFF

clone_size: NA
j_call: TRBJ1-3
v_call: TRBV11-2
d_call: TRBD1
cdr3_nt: TGTGCCAGCAGCTCCCGGACAGGGAACGCTGGAAACACCATATATTTT
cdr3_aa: CASSSRTGNAGNTIYF

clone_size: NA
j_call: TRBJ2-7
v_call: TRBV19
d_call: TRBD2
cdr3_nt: TGTGCCAGTAGTAGGGAGGGGAGCTCCTACGAGCAGTACTTC
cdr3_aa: CASSREGSSYEQYF

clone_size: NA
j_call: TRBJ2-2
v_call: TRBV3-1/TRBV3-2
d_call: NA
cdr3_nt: TGTGCCAGCAGCCTCACGACTAAAAGGGGGGAGCTGTTTTTT
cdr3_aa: CASSLTTKRGELFF

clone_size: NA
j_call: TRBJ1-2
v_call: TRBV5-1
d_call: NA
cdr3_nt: TGCGCCAGCAGCTTGGGACAGTCCTATGGCTACACCTTC
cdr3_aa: CASSLGQSYGYTF

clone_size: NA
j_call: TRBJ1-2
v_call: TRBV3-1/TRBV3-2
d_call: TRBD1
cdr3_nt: TGTGCCAGCAGCCAGGGGGACAGAAAAGGGGGCTATGGCTACACCTTC
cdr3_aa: CASSQGDRKGGYGYTF

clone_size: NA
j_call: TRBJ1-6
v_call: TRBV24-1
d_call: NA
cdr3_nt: TGTGCCACCAGTGATTTTAGTATTTGGAATTCACCCCTCCACTTT
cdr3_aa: CATSDFSIWNSPLHF

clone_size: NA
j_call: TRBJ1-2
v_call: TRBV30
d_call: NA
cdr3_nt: TGTGCCTGGGCTAGGCAGCGGCCCACCTTC
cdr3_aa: CAWARQRPTF

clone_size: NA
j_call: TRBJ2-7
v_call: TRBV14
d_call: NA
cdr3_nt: TGTGCCAGCAGCCAAGATACCCAGGGTCGGCAGTACTTC
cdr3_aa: CASSQDTQGRQYF

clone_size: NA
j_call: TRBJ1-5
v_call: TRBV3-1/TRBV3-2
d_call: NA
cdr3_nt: TGTGCCAGCAGCCAAGGGACAGGCAATCAGCCCCAGCATTTT
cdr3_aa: CASSQGTGNQPQHF

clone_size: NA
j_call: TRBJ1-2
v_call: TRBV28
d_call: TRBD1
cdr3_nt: TGTGCCAGCAGAACGTCAGCAGGGGGCGAGTCGGTCTATGGCTACACCTTC
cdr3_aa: CASRTSAGGESVYGYTF

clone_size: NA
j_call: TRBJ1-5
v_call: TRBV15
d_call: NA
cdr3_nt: TGTGCCACCAGCAGAGTGTTGACCCCGAGGGCCAAAGATCAGCCCCAGCATTTT
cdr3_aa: CATSRVLTPRAKDQPQHF

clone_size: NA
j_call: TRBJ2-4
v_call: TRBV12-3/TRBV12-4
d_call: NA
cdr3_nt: TGTGCCAGCACCAGGGGAAGAAACATTCAGTACTTC
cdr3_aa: CASTRGRNIQYF

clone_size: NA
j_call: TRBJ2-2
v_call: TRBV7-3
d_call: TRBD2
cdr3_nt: TGTGCCAGCAGCTTAAATGAAGCGGGAGGCACCGGGGAGCTGTTTTTT
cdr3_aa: CASSLNEAGGTGELFF

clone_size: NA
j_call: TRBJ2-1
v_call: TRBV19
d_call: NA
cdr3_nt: TGTGCCAGTAGTATAGGGGGCACCCCCCATGAGCAGTTCTTC
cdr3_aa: CASSIGGTPHEQFF

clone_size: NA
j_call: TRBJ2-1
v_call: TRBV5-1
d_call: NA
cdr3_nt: TGCGCCAGCAGCTTACAGCCGACCGAGAAGTTCTTC
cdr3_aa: CASSLQPTEKFF

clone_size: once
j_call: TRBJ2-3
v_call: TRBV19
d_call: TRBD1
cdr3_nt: TGTGCCAGTAGTACACCTGCCCTCGACAGGGTGCAAAATACGCAGTATTTT
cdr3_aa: CASSTPALDRVQNTQYF

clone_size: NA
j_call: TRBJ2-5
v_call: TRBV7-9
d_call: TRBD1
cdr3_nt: TGTGCCAGCAGGCACGTAGCAGGGGGCGAGAGAGAGACCCAGTACTTC
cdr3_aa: CASRHVAGGERETQYF

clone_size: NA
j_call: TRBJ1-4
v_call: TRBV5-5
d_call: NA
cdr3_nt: TGTGCCAGCAGCCCTTTTTACAGGGAAAAACTGTTTTTT
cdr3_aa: CASSPFYREKLFF

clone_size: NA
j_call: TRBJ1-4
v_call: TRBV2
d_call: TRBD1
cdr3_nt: TGTGCCAGCAGACTCACAGGGGGCGCTAGGGCTAATGAAAAACTGTTTTTT
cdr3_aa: CASRLTGGARANEKLFF

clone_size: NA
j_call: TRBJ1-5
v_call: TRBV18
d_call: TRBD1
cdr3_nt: TGTGCCAGCTCACTCGACAGGGTCGGGAGCAATCAGCCCCAGCATTTT
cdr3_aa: CASSLDRVGSNQPQHF

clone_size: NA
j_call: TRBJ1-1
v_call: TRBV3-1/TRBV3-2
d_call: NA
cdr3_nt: TGTGCCAGCAGCCAGAGCCCGACTGAAGCTTTCTTT
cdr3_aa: CASSQSPTEAFF

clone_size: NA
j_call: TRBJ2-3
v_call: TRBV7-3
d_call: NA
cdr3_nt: TGTGCCAGCACCCTAGATGGGACACACACAGATACGCAGTATTTT
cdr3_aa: CASTLDGTHTDTQYF

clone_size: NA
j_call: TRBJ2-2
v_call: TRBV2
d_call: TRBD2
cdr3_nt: TGTGCCAGCAAAGGACTAGCTGGCCGGGGAGCTGTTTTT
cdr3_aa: CASKGLAGRGAVF

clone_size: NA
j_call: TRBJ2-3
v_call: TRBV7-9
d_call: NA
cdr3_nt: TGTGCCACCACAGACAAGGGGAATCCTAGCACAGATACGCAGTATTTT
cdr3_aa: CATTDKGNPSTDTQYF

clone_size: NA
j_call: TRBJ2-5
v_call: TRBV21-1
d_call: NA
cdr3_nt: TGTTCAACAGGCGACATGGGGTGGGAAGAGACCCAGTACTTC
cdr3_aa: CSTGDMGWEETQYF

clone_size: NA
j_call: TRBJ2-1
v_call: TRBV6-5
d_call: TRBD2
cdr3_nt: TGTGCCAGCAGTTACTCTGGGGGGGTTGAGAATGAGCAGTTCTTC
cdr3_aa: CASSYSGGVENEQFF

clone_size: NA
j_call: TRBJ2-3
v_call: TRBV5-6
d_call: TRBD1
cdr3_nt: TGTGCCAGCAGCTTGGGAGGACAGGGGCGGACAGATACGCAGTATTTT
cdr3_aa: CASSLGGQGRTDTQYF

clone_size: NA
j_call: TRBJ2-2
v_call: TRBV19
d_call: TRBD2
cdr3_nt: TGTGCCAGCCTCTATAGCGGGAGGGCGAACACCGGGGAGCTGTTTTTT
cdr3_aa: CASLYSGRANTGELFF

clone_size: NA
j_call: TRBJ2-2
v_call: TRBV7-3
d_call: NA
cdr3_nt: TGTGCCAGCAGCTTCGGAGGAACCGGGGAGCTGTTTTTT
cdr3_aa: CASSFGGTGELFF

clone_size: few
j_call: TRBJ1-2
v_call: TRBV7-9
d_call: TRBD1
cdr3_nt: TGTGCCAGCAGCGCACAGGGGTTAGCTAACTATGGCTACACCTTC
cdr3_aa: CASSAQGLANYGYTF

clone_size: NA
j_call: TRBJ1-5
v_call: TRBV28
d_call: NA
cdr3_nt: TGTGCCAGCAGGTGGGCGACAGGCGACGGCCAGCCCCAGCATTTT
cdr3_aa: CASRWATGDGQPQHF

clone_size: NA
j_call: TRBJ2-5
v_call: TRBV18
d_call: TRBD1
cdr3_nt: TGTGCCAGCTCACCACCGTATCGGACAGGGGGTCGTCAAGAGACCCAGTACTTC
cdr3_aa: CASSPPYRTGGRQETQYF

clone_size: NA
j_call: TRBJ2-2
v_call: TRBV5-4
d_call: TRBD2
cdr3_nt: TGTGCCAGCAGCCAAATGACTAGCGGGGGCACCGGGGAGCTGTTTTTT
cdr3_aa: CASSQMTSGGTGELFF

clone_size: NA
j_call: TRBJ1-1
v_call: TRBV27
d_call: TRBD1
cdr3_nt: TGTGCCAGCAGTCCAGCCGGGACAGGGAACACTGAAGCTTTCTTT
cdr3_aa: CASSPAGTGNTEAFF

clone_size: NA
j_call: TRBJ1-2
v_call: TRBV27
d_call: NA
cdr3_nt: TGTGCCAGCAGTTTATGGGGAGGATATGGCTACACCTTC
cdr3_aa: CASSLWGGYGYTF

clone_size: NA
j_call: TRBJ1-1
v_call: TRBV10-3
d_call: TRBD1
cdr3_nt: TGTGCCATCAGATGGGGACAGGGGTCGACTGAAGCTTTCTTT
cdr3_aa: CAIRWGQGSTEAFF

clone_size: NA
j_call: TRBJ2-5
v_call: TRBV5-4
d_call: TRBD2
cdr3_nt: TGTGCCAGCAGCTTGGGGCTTCAAGCGGGAGGCAACCAAGAGACCCAGTACTTC
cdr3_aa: CASSLGLQAGGNQETQYF

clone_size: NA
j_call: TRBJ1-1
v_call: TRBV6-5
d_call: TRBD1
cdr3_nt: TGTGCCAGCAGCCTTAACGGACAGGGTCTTACTGAAGCTTTCTTT
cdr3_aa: CASSLNGQGLTEAFF

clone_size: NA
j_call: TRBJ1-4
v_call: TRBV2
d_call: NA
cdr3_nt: TGTGCCAGCAGGACTCCAGGGTCATCTAATGAAAAACTGTTTTTT
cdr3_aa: CASRTPGSSNEKLFF

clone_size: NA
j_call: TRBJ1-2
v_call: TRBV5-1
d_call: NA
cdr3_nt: TGCGCCAGCAGCTTATACAGGGCTGGCTACACCTTC
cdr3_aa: CASSLYRAGYTF

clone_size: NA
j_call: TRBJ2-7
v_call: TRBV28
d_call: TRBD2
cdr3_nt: TGTGCCAGCAGTTTCTCGACTAGCGGGAGGCCCCACGAGCAGTACTTC
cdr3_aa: CASSFSTSGRPHEQYF

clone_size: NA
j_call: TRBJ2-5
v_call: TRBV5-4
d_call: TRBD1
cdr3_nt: TGTGCCAGCAGCCGCCCGGACAGGGGGCTTTCAGAGACCCAGTACTTC
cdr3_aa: CASSRPDRGLSETQYF

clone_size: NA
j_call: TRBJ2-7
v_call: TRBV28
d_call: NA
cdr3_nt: TGTGCCAGCAGTGCGTCGATGGGGCTCTACGAGCAGTACTTC
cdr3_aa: CASSASMGLYEQYF

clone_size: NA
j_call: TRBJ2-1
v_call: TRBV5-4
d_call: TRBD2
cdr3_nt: TGTGCCAGCAGCTTGGAAGTAAAGACTAGCGGGAGAAATGAGCAGTTCTTC
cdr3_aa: CASSLEVKTSGRNEQFF